This is a list of T cell receptor beta chains from one sample in a study of cytomegalovirus exposure and HLA in healthy donors. Profiling relied on immunoSEQ multiplex PCR, and the TCRdb table lists in-frame clones only, not all of them. The sample has under 150,000 clones, about 80% seen once; the top ten hold around 1.5%. Sequenced sample: PBMCs. The receptors stem from a man younger than 45 in good health and CMV-seropositive. Each CDR3 is given with its conserved first and last residue. D genes are given only for firm matches. A row's size may be missing; if present it is once, few, many or a size class.

>TRBV30|TRBJ1-4|few|-
CAWSVRRGDEKLFF
TGTGCCTGGAGTGTACGAAGAGGAGATGAAAAACTGTTTTTT
>TRBV2|TRBJ2-1|-|-
CASTVDSSYNEQFF
TGTGCCAGCACTGTGGACTCTTCCTACAATGAGCAGTTCTTC
>TRBV10-3|TRBJ1-2|-|-
CAISESEQFYGYTF
TGTGCCATCAGTGAGTCGGAGCAGTTTTATGGCTACACCTTC
>TRBV11-2|TRBJ1-6|-|TRBD1
CASSYGQGTSPLHF
TGTGCCAGCAGCTACGGACAGGGTACTTCACCCCTCCACTTT
>TRBV28|TRBJ1-5|-|TRBD1
CASRGQGSRQPQHF
TGTGCCAGCAGGGGACAGGGTTCAAGACAGCCCCAGCATTTT
>TRBV27|TRBJ2-1|-|TRBD2
CASSLFGTTYNEQFF
TGTGCCAGCAGTTTATTTGGGACTACATACAATGAGCAGTTCTTC
>TRBV12-5|TRBJ2-3|-|TRBD2
CASGPGTSGDSTDTQYF
TGTGCTAGTGGTCCCGGGACTAGCGGAGATAGCACAGATACGCAGTATTTT
>TRBV5-1|TRBJ2-7|-|TRBD1
CASSFGQGVYEQYF
TGCGCCAGCAGCTTCGGACAGGGGGTCTACGAGCAGTACTTC
>TRBV21-1|TRBJ2-3|-|-
CASIRGQPSSTDTQYF
TGTGCCAGCATCAGAGGACAGCCATCTAGCACAGATACGCAGTATTTT
>TRBV7-9|TRBJ1-6|few|TRBD1
CASTPDRVISPLHF
TGTGCCAGCACCCCCGACAGGGTAATTTCACCCCTCCACTTT
>TRBV18|TRBJ2-1|-|-
CASSLFPLESNEQFF
TGTGCCAGCTCACTTTTCCCATTGGAGTCCAATGAGCAGTTCTTC
>TRBV9|TRBJ1-6|-|TRBD1
CASSPRGDRGHNSPLHF
TGTGCCAGCAGCCCTCGGGGGGACAGGGGCCATAATTCACCCCTCCACTTT
>TRBV25-1|TRBJ1-1|-|-
CASSEFGVGGHTEAFF
TGTGCCAGCAGTGAATTTGGGGTAGGGGGACATACTGAAGCTTTCTTT
>TRBV4-1|TRBJ2-1|few|TRBD1
CASSHQGQGRINEQFF
TGCGCCAGCAGCCACCAGGGACAGGGTAGGATCAATGAGCAGTTCTTC
>TRBV9|TRBJ2-7|-|-
CASSFDRIYEQYF
TGTGCCAGCAGCTTTGACAGAATCTACGAGCAGTACTTC